This entry lists 17 T cell receptor beta chains sequenced from one sample in a study of identical twins. TCRdb used MiXCR to reprocess the 5' RACE reads, holding one entry per CDR3 protein. This sample yields hundreds of thousands of distinct CDR3 sequences, of which 7.5% are seen a single time; around 1.8% belongs to the top ten. These sequences were also reported in another study, on yellow fever vaccine responses in identical twins.

Sequences were obtained from memory (CD45RO+) T cells sorted from blood. Receptors originate from a woman aged 18-29 years in good health.

Many counts were recorded for this clonotype. V is TRBV7-2 and J is TRBJ1-2; maybe TRBD1 (6 bases). The CDR3 runs 16 residues. Germline V gene data show CDR1 as SGHTA and CDR2 as FQGNSA. Between the trimmed V and J ends, which lost 1 base and 3 bases, there was a span of 15 bases. In DNA form, the CDR3 reads TGTGCCAGCAGCTTAGGCGGTGGACAGAAATACTATGGCTACACCTTC. Residues: CASSLGGGQKYYGYTF.

This clonotype was recorded at least ten times. The chain has TRBV29-1 and TRBJ2-1; the match to TRBD2 covers 12 bases. Unmatched junction bases numbered 0, after V lost 0 bases and J lost 0 bases. In germline, CDR1 is SQVTM, CDR2 ANQGSEA. The CDR3 loop spans 16 amino acids. As DNA, the CDR3 is TGCAGCGTTGAAGAGGGACTAGCGGGCTCCTACAATGAGCAGTTCTTC. It translates to CSVEEGLAGSYNEQFF.

This clonotype has ten or more counts. The V call is TRBV6-1, the J call TRBJ2-3, with D unresolved. Trimming took 5 bases from V and 2 from J, leaving 11 bases between them. Germline loops: CDR1 MNHNS, CDR2 SASEGT. This CDR3 is built from 14 residues. The CDR3 loop is CASSRAQPTDTQYF. As DNA, the CDR3 is TGTGCCAGCAGTAGGGCTCAGCCCACAGATACGCAGTATTTT.

This clonotype was found many times. The rearrangement joins TRBV7-3 to TRBJ2-1; D call uncertain. The length of the CDR3 is 14 residues. Trimming removed 1 base at V and 6 bases at J, with 10 bases between. The germline V gene encodes CDR1 SGHTA and CDR2 FQGTGA. The DNA of the CDR3 is TGTGCCAGCAGCTTAATAAACAGAGCCAATGAGCAGTTCTTC. Translated, it gives CASSLINRANEQFF. Full variable domain (outside the CDR3, taken from reference TRBV7-3 and TRBJ2-1): GAGVSQTPSNKVTEKGKYVELRCDPISGHTALYWYRQSLGQGPEFLIYFQGTGAADDSGLPNDRFFAVRPEGSVSTLKIQRTERGDSAVYLCASSLINRANEQFFGPGTRLTVL.

This chain joins TRBV12-3 or TRBV12-4 and TRBJ2-5, with D perhaps matching TRBD2 (5 bases). This CDR3 contains 16 residues. V lost 4 bases to trimming and J lost 2 bases, with 17 bases between them. The chain's CDR3 is CASSSMTYGEQETQYF. The CDR3 coding sequence is TGTGCCAGCAGTTCCATGACTTACGGGGAGCAAGAGACCCAGTACTTC.

The chain is built from TRBV19 and TRBJ2-2; D unclear. The CDR3 is 11 residues long. The V gene lost 11 bases and the J gene lost 11 bases, with 15 bases spanning the gap. Germline values: CDR1 LNHDA, CDR2 SQIVND (reference sequence). The CDR3 sequence is CAHGRIGELFF. The CDR3 DNA is TGTGCCCACGGAAGGATAGGAGAGCTGTTTTTT.

CDR3 in DNA: TGTGCCAGCAGTGCTCCGGCGACGCTCGGCTCCTACAATGAGCAGTTCTTC. Translating it yields CASSAPATLGSYNEQFF. V usage is TRBV27 and J usage is TRBJ2-1; D unclear. This CDR3 is built from 17 residues. Germline V lookup: CDR1 MNHEY, CDR2 SMNVEV (reference sequence). Trimming took off 5 bases at V and 0 bases at J, with 17 bases between the two ends.

Ten or more counts support this clonotype. The chain combines TRBV29-1 with TRBJ2-5, with D perhaps matching TRBD1 (6 bases). CDR3 length: 12 residues. Germline V gives CDR1 SQVTM, CDR2 ANQGSEA. This CDR3 is CTGQRGQETQYF. The DNA of the CDR3 is TGCACCGGACAGAGGGGCCAAGAGACCCAGTACTTC.

V gene TRBV28 combines with J gene TRBJ1-1; TRBD1 is a possible D gene (5 bases). The V gene lost 3 bases and the J gene lost 3 bases, with 14 bases spanning the gap. The germline V gene encodes CDR1 MDHEN and CDR2 SYDVKM. This CDR3 is 15 amino acids long. CDR3 DNA sequence: TGTGCCAGCAGTTTCTCCGGGGGTCGGCACACTGAAGCTTTCTTT. It is translated as CASSFSGGRHTEAFF. The full variable domain, with the rest looked up from reference TRBV28 and TRBJ1-1, is DVKVTQSSRYLVKRTGEKVFLECVQDMDHENMFWYRQDPGLGLRLIYFSYDVKMKEKGDIPEGYSVSREKKERFSLILESASTNQTSMYLCASSFSGGRHTEAFFGQGTRLTVV.

The rearrangement links TRBV25-1 to TRBJ2-1; D ambiguous. Deletions cut 1 base from V and 6 bases from J, with 7 bases between. The CDR3 consists of 13 residues. CDR1 and CDR2 from the germline V gene are MGHDK and SYGVNS. The DNA of the CDR3 is TGTGCCAGCAGTGAATTGTGGGGCAATGAGCAGTTCTTC. Protein product: CASSELWGNEQFF. Together with reference TRBV25-1 and TRBJ2-1, the CDR3 gives the full variable domain: EADIYQTPRYLVIGTGKKITLECSQTMGHDKMYWYQQDPGMELHLIHYSYGVNSTEKGDLSSESTVSRIRTEHFPLTLESARPSHTSQYLCASSELWGNEQFFGPGTRLTVL.

This rearrangement joins TRBV7-2 to TRBJ2-7; 7 bases map to TRBD2. This CDR3 region has 17 residues. Per germline, CDR1 SGHTA and CDR2 FQGNSA. The V gene end was trimmed by 3 bases and the J gene end by 4 bases; junction bases not matched to a gene: 15. CDR3 sequence: CASSFSGGDMTAYEQYF. The CDR3 nucleotides are TGTGCCAGCAGCTTTTCGGGGGGAGACATGACTGCATACGAGCAGTACTTC.

This clonotype was detected a few times. This chain joins TRBV11-2 and TRBJ1-1, with D possibly being TRBD1 (5 bases). Germline V CDR1 and CDR2: SGHAT, FQNNGV. Trimming cost V 1 base and J 3 bases, with 12 bases left between them. The CDR3 consists of 15 residues. The CDR3 nucleotides read TGTGCCAGCAGCTTAGGCCCAGGGCAGGACACTGAAGCTTTCTTT. This encodes CASSLGPGQDTEAFF.

This clonotype was observed at least ten times. This chain uses TRBV7-8 with TRBJ2-1; maybe TRBD2 (5 bases). Germline-derived CDR1 and CDR2 are SGHVS and FQNEAQ. This CDR3 contains 15 residues. V lost 6 bases, J lost 4 bases, and 16 bases lay in between. The CDR3 loop reads CASRAQTGVYNEQFF. The CDR3 region has the DNA TGTGCCAGCAGAGCCCAAACCGGGGTATACAATGAGCAGTTCTTC.

The sample holds many counts of this clonotype. This chain joins TRBV7-9 and TRBJ2-1; TRBD2 matches 10 bases. V dropped 6 bases and J dropped 8; count of bases not matched to a gene: 7. The CDR3 is 14 residues long. CDR1 is SEHNR and CDR2 is FQNEAQ in the germline V gene (reference sequence). The CDR3: CASSNSGRPHEQFF. In DNA, the CDR3 is TGTGCCAGCAGTAATAGCGGGAGGCCCCATGAGCAGTTCTTC.

This clonotype was recorded at least ten times. The V and J genes are TRBV28 and TRBJ1-2; TRBD1 matches at 7 bases. J gave up 2 bases and V 6 bases, and 6 bases lay outside the gene matches. Germline-derived CDR1 and CDR2 are MDHEN and SYDVKM. CDR3 size: 14 residues. CDR3 coding DNA: TGTGCCAGCAGATCTCAGGGGGGAAACTATGGCTACACCTTC. Residues: CASRSQGGNYGYTF.

This rearrangement joins TRBV11-2 to TRBJ2-3; D possibly corresponds to TRBD1 (5 bases). V was pared by 8 bases and J by 2 bases, with 20 bases between. The germline CDR1 and CDR2 sequences are SGHAT and FQNNGV. The CDR3 spans 16 residues. The CDR3: CASVQGGSRPTDTQYF. CDR3 in DNA: TGTGCCAGCGTCCAGGGCGGCTCCCGGCCCACAGATACGCAGTATTTT.

The genes are TRBV4-2 and TRBJ2-3, with 7 bases fitting TRBD1. CDR3 length equals 16 residues. V gave up 0 bases and J gave up 3 bases; unmatched junction bases: 6. Per the germline V gene, CDR1 is LGHNA and CDR2 is YNFKEQ. The CDR3 protein is CASSQDPQGITDTQYF. The CDR3 bases are TGTGCCAGCAGCCAAGATCCACAGGGGATAACAGATACGCAGTATTTT.